Described below is a single TCR beta chain sequence and its context. This CDR3 has 14 residues. Germline lookup yields CDR1 WSHSY and CDR2 SAAADI. Trimming removed 10 bases from V and 3 bases from J; junction bases left unmatched: 10. TCRdb keeps only in-frame clones here, not all; method: immunoSEQ multiplex PCR. The table has around 75,000 clones, just over 90% seen once; the top ten hold under 0.3%. The sample belongs to a study of technical replicates of blood from a few donors. The clonotype originates from a human donor in good health. The source material was T cells isolated from PBMCs. V gene TRBV10-2 combines with J gene TRBJ2-5, with 8 bases identical to TRBD2. This chain's CDR3 is CATTPQRGKETQYF. CDR3 nucleotide sequence: TGCGCCACCACCCCTCAGCGGGGGAAAGAGACCCAGTACTTC.